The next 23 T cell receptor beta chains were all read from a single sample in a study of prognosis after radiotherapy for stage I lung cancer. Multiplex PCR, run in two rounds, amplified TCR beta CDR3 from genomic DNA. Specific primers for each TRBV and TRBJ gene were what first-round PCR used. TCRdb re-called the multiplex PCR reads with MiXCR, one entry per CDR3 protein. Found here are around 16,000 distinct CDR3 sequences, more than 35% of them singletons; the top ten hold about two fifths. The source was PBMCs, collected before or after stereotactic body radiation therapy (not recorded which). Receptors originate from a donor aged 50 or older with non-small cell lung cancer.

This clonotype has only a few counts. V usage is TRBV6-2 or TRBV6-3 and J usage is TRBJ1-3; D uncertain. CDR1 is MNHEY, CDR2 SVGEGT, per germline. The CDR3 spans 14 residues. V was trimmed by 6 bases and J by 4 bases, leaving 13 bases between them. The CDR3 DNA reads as TGTGCCAGCAGCCTGGAAGTGGTCGGAAACACCATATATTTT. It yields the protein CASSLEVVGNTIYF.

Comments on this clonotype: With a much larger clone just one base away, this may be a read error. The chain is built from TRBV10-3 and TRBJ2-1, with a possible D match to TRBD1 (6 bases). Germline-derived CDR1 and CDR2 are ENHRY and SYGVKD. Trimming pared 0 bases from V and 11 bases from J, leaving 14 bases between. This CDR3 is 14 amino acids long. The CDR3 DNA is TGTGCCATCAGTGAGTCGGCTGGGGGCGATAAGCAGTTCTTC. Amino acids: CAISESAGGDKQFF.

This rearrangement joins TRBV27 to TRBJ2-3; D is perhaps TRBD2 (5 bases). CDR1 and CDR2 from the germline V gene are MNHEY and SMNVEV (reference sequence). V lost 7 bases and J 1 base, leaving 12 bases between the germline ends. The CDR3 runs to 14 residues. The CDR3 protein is CASMVGVGTDTQYF. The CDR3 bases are TGTGCCAGCATGGTCGGGGTGGGCACAGATACGCAGTATTTT.

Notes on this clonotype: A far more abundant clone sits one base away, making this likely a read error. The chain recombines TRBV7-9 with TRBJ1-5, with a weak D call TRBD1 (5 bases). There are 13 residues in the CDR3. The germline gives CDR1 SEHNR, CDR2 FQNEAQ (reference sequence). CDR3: CASSLGGGQPHHF. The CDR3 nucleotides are TGTGCCAGCAGCTTAGGGGGGGGTCAGCCCCATCATTTT.

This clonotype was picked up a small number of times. CDR3 DNA sequence: TGTGCCAGCAGCGTATTATCCGGACTCGCGTATGGCTACACCTTC. Its translation: CASSVLSGLAYGYTF. J is TRBJ1-2 and V is TRBV27, with no clear D. Looked up from germline, CDR1 is MNHEY and CDR2 is SMNVEV (reference sequence). V dropped 6 bases and J dropped 5 bases, with 19 bases sitting between them. The CDR3 is 15 amino acids.

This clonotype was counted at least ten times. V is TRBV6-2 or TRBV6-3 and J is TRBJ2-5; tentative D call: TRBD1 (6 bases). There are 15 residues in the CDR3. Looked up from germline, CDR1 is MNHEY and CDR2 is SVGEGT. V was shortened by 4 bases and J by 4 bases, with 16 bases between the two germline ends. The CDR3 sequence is CASSFKPGQGETQYF. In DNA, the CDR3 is TGTGCCAGCAGTTTCAAACCGGGACAAGGAGAGACCCAGTACTTC.

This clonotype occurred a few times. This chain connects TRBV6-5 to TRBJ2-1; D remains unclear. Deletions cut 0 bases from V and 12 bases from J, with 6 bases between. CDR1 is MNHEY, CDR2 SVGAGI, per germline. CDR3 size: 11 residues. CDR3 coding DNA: TGTGCCAGCAGTTACTCGAGCCTGCAGTTCTTC. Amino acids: CASSYSSLQFF.

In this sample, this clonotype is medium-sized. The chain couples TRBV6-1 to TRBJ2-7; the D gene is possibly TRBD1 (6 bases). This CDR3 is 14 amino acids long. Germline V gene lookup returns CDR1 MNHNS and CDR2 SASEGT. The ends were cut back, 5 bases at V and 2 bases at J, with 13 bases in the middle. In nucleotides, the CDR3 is TGTGCCAGCAGTCCGTGGACAGCTCCCTACGAGCAGTACTTC. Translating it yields CASSPWTAPYEQYF.

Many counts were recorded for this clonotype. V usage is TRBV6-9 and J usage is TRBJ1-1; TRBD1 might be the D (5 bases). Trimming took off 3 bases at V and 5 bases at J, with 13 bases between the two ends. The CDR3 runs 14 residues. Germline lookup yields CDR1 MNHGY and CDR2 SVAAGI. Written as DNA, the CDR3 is TGTGCCAGCAGTTACGTCCGGGGCACGACTGAAGCTTTCTTT. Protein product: CASSYVRGTTEAFF.

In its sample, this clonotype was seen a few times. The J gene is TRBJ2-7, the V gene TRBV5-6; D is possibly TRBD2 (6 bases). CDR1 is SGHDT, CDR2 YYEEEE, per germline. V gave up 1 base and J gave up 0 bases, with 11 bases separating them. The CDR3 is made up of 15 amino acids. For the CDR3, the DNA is TGTGCCAGCAGCTTGAGTCCCGGGAGCTCCTACGAGCAGTACTTC. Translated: CASSLSPGSSYEQYF.

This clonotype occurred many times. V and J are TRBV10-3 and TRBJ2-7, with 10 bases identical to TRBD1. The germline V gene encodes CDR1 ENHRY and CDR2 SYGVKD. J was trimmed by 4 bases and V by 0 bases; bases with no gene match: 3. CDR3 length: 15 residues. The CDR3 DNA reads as TGTGCCATCAGTGAGTCGCTGGACAGGGGGTACGAGCAGTACTTC. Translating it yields CAISESLDRGYEQYF.

The CDR3 reads CASSPSGGDYGYTF. Written as DNA, the CDR3 is TGCGCCAGCAGCCCCTCCGGGGGGGACTATGGCTACACCTTC. This chain links TRBV5-1 with TRBJ1-2; D may be TRBD1 (5 bases). CDR3 size: 14 residues. Trimming took 4 bases from V and 3 from J, leaving 13 bases between them. Germline V gives CDR1 SGHRS, CDR2 YFSETQ.

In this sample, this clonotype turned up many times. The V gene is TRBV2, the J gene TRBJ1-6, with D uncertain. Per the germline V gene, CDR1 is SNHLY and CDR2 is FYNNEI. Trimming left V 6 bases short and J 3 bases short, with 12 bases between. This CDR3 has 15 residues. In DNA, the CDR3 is TGTGCCAGCAGCGTCTATGGAAGCTATAATTCACCCCTCCACTTT. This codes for CASSVYGSYNSPLHF.

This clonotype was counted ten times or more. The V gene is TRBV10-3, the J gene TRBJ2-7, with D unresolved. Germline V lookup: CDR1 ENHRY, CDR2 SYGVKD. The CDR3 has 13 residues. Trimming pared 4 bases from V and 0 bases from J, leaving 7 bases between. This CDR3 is CAISGTDSYEQYF. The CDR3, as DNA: TGTGCCATCAGTGGGACGGACTCCTACGAGCAGTACTTC.

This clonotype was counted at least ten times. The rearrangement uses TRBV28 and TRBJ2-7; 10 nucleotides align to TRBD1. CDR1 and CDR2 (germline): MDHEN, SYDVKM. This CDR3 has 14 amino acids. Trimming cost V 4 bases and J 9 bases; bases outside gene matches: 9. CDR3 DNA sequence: TGTGCCAGCAGTTCTATCGACAGGGGGCTGGTGCAGTACTTC. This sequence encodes CASSSIDRGLVQYF.

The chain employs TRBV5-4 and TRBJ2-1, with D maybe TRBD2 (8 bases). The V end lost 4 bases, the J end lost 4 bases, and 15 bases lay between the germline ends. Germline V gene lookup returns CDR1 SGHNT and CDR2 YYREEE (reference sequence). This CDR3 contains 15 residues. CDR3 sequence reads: CASSREGQPYNEQFF. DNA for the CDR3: TGTGCCAGCAGCCGGGAGGGACAGCCTTACAATGAGCAGTTCTTC.

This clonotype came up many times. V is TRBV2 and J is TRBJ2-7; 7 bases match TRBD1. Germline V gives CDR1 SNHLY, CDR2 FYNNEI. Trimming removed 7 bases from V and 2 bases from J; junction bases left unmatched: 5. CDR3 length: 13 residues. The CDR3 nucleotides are TGTGCCAGCACGAGGACAGGTACCTACGAGCAGTACTTC. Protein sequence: CASTRTGTYEQYF.

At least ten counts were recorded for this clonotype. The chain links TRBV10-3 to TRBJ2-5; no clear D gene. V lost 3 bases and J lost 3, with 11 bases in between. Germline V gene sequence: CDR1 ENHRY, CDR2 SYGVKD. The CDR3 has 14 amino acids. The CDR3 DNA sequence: TGTGCCATCAGTGAATCGGCTAGTGAAGAGACCCAGTACTTC. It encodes CAISESASEETQYF.

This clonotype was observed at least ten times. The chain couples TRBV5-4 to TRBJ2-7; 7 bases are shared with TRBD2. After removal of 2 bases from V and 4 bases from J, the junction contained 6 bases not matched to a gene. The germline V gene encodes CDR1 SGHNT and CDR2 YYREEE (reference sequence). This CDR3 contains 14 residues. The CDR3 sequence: CASSFPGLRYEQYF. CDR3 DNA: TGTGCCAGCAGCTTCCCGGGACTACGTTACGAGCAGTACTTC.

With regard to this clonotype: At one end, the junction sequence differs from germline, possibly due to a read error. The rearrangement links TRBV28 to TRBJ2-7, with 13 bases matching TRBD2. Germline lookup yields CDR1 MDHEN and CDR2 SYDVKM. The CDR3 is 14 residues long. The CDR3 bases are TGTGCCAGCAGCGGACTAGCGGGAGTCTACGAGCAGTACTTT. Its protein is CASSGLAGVYEQYF. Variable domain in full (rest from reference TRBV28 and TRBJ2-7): DVKVTQSSRYLVKRTGEKVFLECVQDMDHENMFWYRQDPGLGLRLIYFSYDVKMKEKGDIPEGYSVSREKKERFSLILESASTNQTSMYLCASSGLAGVYEQYFGPGTRLTVT.

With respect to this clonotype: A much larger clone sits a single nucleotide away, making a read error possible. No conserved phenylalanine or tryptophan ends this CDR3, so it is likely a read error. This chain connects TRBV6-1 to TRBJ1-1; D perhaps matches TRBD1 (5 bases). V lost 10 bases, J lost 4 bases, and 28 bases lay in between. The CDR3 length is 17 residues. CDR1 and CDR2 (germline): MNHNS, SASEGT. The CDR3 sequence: CAIQNFRGRVVSTEAFL. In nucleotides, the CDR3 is TGTGCCATCCAAAACTTCCGGGGCAGGGTGGTGTCCACTGAAGCTTTCCTT.

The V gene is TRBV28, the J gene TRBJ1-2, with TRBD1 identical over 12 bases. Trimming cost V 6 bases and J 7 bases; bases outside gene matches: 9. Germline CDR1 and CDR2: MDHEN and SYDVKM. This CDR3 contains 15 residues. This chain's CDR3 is CASSLQGQGAPGYTF. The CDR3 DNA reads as TGTGCCAGCAGCCTCCAGGGACAGGGGGCGCCTGGCTACACCTTC.

The CDR3 DNA is TGCGCCAGCAGCTTGGGCCAGAGGATGAATTCACCCCTCCACTTT. Its protein is CASSLGQRMNSPLHF. V gene TRBV5-1 combines with J gene TRBJ1-6, with D hard to call. V was shortened by 0 bases and J by 7 bases, with 11 bases between the two germline ends. Germline lookup yields CDR1 SGHRS and CDR2 YFSETQ. The CDR3 runs 15 residues.